This entry lists 13 T cell receptor beta chains sequenced from one sample in a study of identical twins. TCRdb re-derived calls from the 5' RACE reads in MiXCR, one entry per CDR3 protein. The sample holds 750,000 to 950,000 distinct CDR3 sequences; about 12% are singletons and the top ten take around 1.6%. These records were also assigned to another study, of yellow fever vaccine responses in identical twins.

The sample consisted of PBMCs. The source is a woman under 30 in good health.

The rearrangement uses TRBV2 and TRBJ1-2; D is ambiguous. CDR3 length: 13 residues. V lost 1 base to trimming and J lost 4 bases, with 7 bases between them. CDR1 and CDR2 from the germline V gene are SNHLY and FYNNEI. The CDR3 region has the DNA TGTGCCAGCAGTGAAGAAGTGGGCTATGGCTACACCTTC. It translates to CASSEEVGYGYTF.

This clonotype has only a few counts. The chain combines TRBV20-1 with TRBJ2-3, with 12 positions matching TRBD2. Germline V gives CDR1 DFQATT, CDR2 SNEGSKA (reference sequence). This CDR3 comprises 14 residues. The trim removed 1 base at V and 6 bases at J, leaving 2 bases unmatched. Here the CDR3 DNA reads TGCAGTGCTAGAGCGGGACTAGCGGGTGATACGCAGTATTTT. Translation gives CSARAGLAGDTQYF.

J is TRBJ2-5 and V is TRBV12-3 or TRBV12-4; 9 bases are shared with TRBD2. V lost 2 bases to trimming and J lost 4 bases; unmatched junction nucleotides: 5. The CDR3 has 15 residues. CDR3 region: CASSLSPRGGETQYF. The CDR3 DNA is TGTGCCAGCAGTTTATCCCCGCGGGGGGGAGAGACCCAGTACTTC.

This clonotype was counted ten times or more. The V call is TRBV12-3 or TRBV12-4, the J call TRBJ1-1, with a weak D call TRBD1 (5 bases). Trimming shortened V by 6 bases and J by 0 bases, and 14 bases separated the two germline ends. The CDR3 is made up of 15 amino acids. This CDR3 reads CASRPHGGLNTEAFF. CDR3 nucleotide sequence: TGTGCCAGCAGGCCCCACGGGGGATTGAACACTGAAGCTTTCTTT.

The V call is TRBV4-1, the J call TRBJ1-4, with 9 bases identical to TRBD1. Germline lookup yields CDR1 MGHRA and CDR2 YSYEKL. The CDR3 runs to 15 residues. Trimming at V came to 5 bases and at J to 5 bases, leaving 6 bases not matched to a gene. The CDR3: CASSKPGTGNEKLFF. CDR3 in DNA: TGCGCCAGCAGCAAACCCGGGACAGGGAATGAAAAACTGTTTTTT.

The genes are TRBV14 and TRBJ2-3, with 11 bases identical to TRBD2. The germline V gene encodes CDR1 SGHDN and CDR2 FVKESK. The CDR3 has 20 residues. Trimming cost V 0 bases and J 4 bases; bases outside gene matches: 15. CDR3 in amino acids: CASSQDINLAGGPLPDTQYF. The CDR3 region has the DNA TGTGCCAGCAGCCAAGACATCAATCTAGCGGGGGGCCCCTTGCCAGATACGCAGTATTTT.

V is TRBV6-1 and J is TRBJ2-1; 8 bases are shared with TRBD1. The ends lost 6 bases at V and 6 bases at J; junction bases unmatched: 7. CDR1 is MNHNS, CDR2 SASEGT, per germline. CDR3 length equals 14 residues. The CDR3 nucleotides read TGTGCCAGCAGCCCTCCGGGACAGGTCAATGAGCAGTTCTTC. It codes for CASSPPGQVNEQFF.

This clonotype was counted many times. The V gene is TRBV7-9, the J gene TRBJ2-3; unclear D gene. The CDR3 has 15 amino acids. V was pared by 5 bases and J by 0 bases, with 12 bases between. Germline V gene data show CDR1 as SEHNR and CDR2 as FQNEAQ (reference sequence). The CDR3 spells CASSAFDTSTDTQYF. CDR3 bases: TGTGCCAGCAGCGCCTTTGATACCAGCACAGATACGCAGTATTTT.

The V and J genes are TRBV28 and TRBJ1-1; TRBD1 aligns across 7 bases. The germline V gene encodes CDR1 MDHEN and CDR2 SYDVKM. This CDR3 region has 11 residues. The V and J ends lost 7 bases and 9 bases, in that order; junction bases with no gene match: 5. CDR3 sequence (DNA): TGTGCCAGCAAATCAGGGGGAAAAGCTTTCTTT. Its protein is CASKSGGKAFF. The full variable domain, with the rest looked up from reference TRBV28 and TRBJ1-1, is DVKVTQSSRYLVKRTGEKVFLECVQDMDHENMFWYRQDPGLGLRLIYFSYDVKMKEKGDIPEGYSVSREKKERFSLILESASTNQTSMYLCASKSGGKAFFGQGTRLTVV.

This chain uses TRBV5-5 with TRBJ1-1; TRBD1 aligns across 7 bases. The V segment lost 4 bases and the J segment 8 bases; nucleotides outside the gene matches: 11. CDR1 SGHKS and CDR2 YYEKEE come from the germline V gene (reference sequence). The CDR3 covers 14 residues. The CDR3 DNA follows: TGTGCCAGCAGCCTCGGAACTACAGGGGTAGAAGCTTTCTTT. Its translation: CASSLGTTGVEAFF.

In its sample, this clonotype was seen many times. CDR3 sequence reads: CSARDLAGASGSSFHEQYF. CDR3 nucleotides: TGCAGTGCTAGAGACCTTGCCGGGGCTAGCGGGAGTTCCTTCCACGAGCAGTACTTC. The genes are TRBV20-1 and TRBJ2-7, with TRBD2 matching over 10 bases. CDR1 DFQATT and CDR2 SNEGSKA come from the germline V gene (reference sequence). The CDR3 has 19 residues. Trimming cost V 0 bases and J 5 bases; bases outside gene matches: 19.

The chain carries TRBV14 and TRBJ2-3; D is unclear. With 0 bases removed from V and 7 bases from J, the gap between germline ends came to 5 bases. In germline, CDR1 is SGHDN, CDR2 FVKESK. This CDR3 spans 12 amino acids. The CDR3 coding sequence is TGTGCCAGCAGCCAAGATTATAATACGCAGTATTTT. It codes for CASSQDYNTQYF.

The sample holds a few counts of this clonotype. This chain links TRBV6-2 or TRBV6-3 with TRBJ2-7; D gene uncertain. This CDR3 has 14 residues. Per the germline V gene, CDR1 is MNHEY and CDR2 is SVGEGT. The ends were cut back, 0 bases at V and 5 bases at J, with 11 bases in the middle. The CDR3 sequence: CASSYSSRLNEQYF. CDR3 in DNA: TGTGCCAGCAGTTACTCGTCCCGCTTAAACGAGCAGTACTTC.